Listed here is a single TCR beta chain. What it binds is unknown. This record comes from a study of blood T cells in healthy people across ages. The authors ran a second PCR of 7 to 11 cycles using a sample-barcoded 5' primer and a J-beta primer mix. Each cDNA molecule was tagged by a template-switch adaptor with 12 random nucleotides. MiXCR, applied by TCRdb to the 5' RACE reads, yields one record per CDR3 protein. The sample shows about 1.6 million distinct CDR3 sequences, about 31% of them seen only once. Study-wide points: Both naive CD4+ cell counts and diversity were greater in long-lived donors than in aged donors.

CDR1 is LNHDA, CDR2 SQIVND, per germline (reference sequence). Trimming took 8 bases from V and 2 from J, leaving 15 bases between them. The CDR3 covers 15 residues. Sequencing used blood. This rearrangement joins TRBV19 to TRBJ2-2; D is tentatively TRBD1 or TRBD2 (5 bases each). The sequence was obtained from a woman in her twenties or thirties in good health. The CDR3 DNA follows: TGTGCCAGTGCCGTTGGGGGTCATAACACCGGGGAGCTGTTTTTT. It is translated as CASAVGGHNTGELFF. The full variable domain, its missing parts supplied by reference TRBV19 and TRBJ2-2, is DGGITQSPKYLFRKEGQNVTLSCEQNLNHDAMYWYRQDPGQGLRLIYYSQIVNDFQKGDIAEGYSVSREKKESFPLTVTSAQKNPTAFYLCASAVGGHNTGELFFGEGSRLTVL.